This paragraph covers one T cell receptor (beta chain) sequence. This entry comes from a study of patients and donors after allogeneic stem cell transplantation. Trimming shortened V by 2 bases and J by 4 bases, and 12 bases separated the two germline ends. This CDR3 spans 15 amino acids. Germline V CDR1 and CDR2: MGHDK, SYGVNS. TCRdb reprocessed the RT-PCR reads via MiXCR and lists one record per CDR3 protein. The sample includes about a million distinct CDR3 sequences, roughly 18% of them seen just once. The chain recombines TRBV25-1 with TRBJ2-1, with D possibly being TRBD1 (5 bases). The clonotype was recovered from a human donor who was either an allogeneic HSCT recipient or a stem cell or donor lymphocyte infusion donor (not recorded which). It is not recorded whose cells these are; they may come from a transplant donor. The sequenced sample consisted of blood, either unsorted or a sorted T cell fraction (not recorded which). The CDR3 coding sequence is TGTGCCAGCAGTGAACAGGGTCGGATTTACAATGAGCAGTTCTTC. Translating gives CASSEQGRIYNEQFF.